Listed below are T cell receptor beta chains from one sample, sequenced in a study of response to subunit inactivated influenza vaccine. TCRdb re-derived calls from the RT-PCR reads in MiXCR, one entry per CDR3 protein. The repertoire has almost 600,000 distinct CDR3 sequences, 14% of them found once; the top ten carry around 10%. Here the sequenced sample was PBMCs from blood, taken 12 days after vaccination. These receptors all come from a man aged 45 to 65 who received an inactivated influenza vaccine. CDR3s include the opening cysteine and the closing phenylalanine or tryptophan. A D gene is named only where the DNA matches it firmly. Expanded clones get a size class; other rows say once, few or many, or leave the size out.

TRBV6-1	-	TRBJ1-2	-	CASSGAINYGYTF	TGTGCCAGCAGTGGGGCAATTAACTATGGCTACACCTTC
TRBV6-1	few	TRBJ2-7	-	CASSGSAGYYEQYF	TGTGCCAGCAGTGGGTCGGCGGGGTACTACGAGCAGTACTTC
TRBV7-6	-	TRBJ2-5	-	CASRSTVDQETQYF	TGTGCCAGCAGGTCAACAGTCGACCAAGAGACCCAGTACTTC
TRBV7-8	few	TRBJ2-3	-	CASSPGRFNTDTQYF	TGTGCCAGCAGCCCAGGACGATTTAACACAGATACGCAGTATTTT
TRBV3-1	few	TRBJ2-3	TRBD2	CASSQEPAGVSTDTQYF	TGTGCCAGCAGCCAAGAGCCAGCGGGGGTTAGCACAGATACGCAGTATTTT
TRBV5-1	few	TRBJ2-1	-	CASSIRSYNEQFF	TGCGCCAGCAGCATCCGCTCCTACAATGAGCAGTTCTTC
TRBV7-8	few	TRBJ2-7	-	CASSLGWDYEQYF	TGTGCCAGCAGCTTAGGTTGGGACTACGAGCAGTACTTC
TRBV28	few	TRBJ2-2	-	CASRRPAGELFF	TGTGCCAGCAGGCGCCCGGCGGGGGAGCTGTTTTTT
TRBV10-3	-	TRBJ1-1	TRBD1	CASDRGLGDSNTEAFF	TGTGCCAGCGACAGGGGCCTGGGGGACTCGAACACTGAAGCTTTCTTT
TRBV6-1	few	TRBJ2-7	-	CASSEGGGSSHEQYF	TGTGCCAGCAGTGAAGGCGGCGGTTCCTCTCACGAGCAGTACTTC
TRBV6-6	few	TRBJ2-5	-	CASSPQGIETQYF	TGTGCCAGCAGTCCCCAGGGGATCGAGACCCAGTACTTC
TRBV20-1	-	TRBJ2-7	-	CSAERATGVDEQYF	TGCAGTGCAGAAAGGGCGACAGGAGTCGACGAGCAGTACTTC
TRBV18	-	TRBJ2-5	-	CASSPIQGVQETQYF	TGTGCCAGCTCTCCCATTCAGGGAGTACAAGAGACCCAGTACTTC
TRBV18	few	TRBJ1-4	TRBD1	CASSQQGAFAEKLFF	TGTGCCAGCTCACAACAGGGGGCGTTTGCCGAAAAACTGTTTTTT
TRBV9	few	TRBJ1-4	-	CASSVRTEPNEKLFF	TGTGCCAGCAGCGTACGGACGGAACCTAATGAAAAACTGTTTTTT
TRBV29-1	-	TRBJ1-2	TRBD1	CSSKGAYGYTF	TGCAGCTCGAAGGGGGCGTATGGCTACACCTTC
TRBV12-3/TRBV12-4	few	TRBJ2-7	TRBD1	CASTRTGREQYF	TGTGCCAGCACCCGGACAGGGCGCGAGCAGTACTTC
TRBV7-9	-	TRBJ2-3	-	CASSLGGHGTDTQYF	TGTGCCAGCAGCTTAGGGGGTCATGGGACAGATACGCAGTATTTT
TRBV9	-	TRBJ2-2	-	CASSVREGANTGELFF	TGTGCCAGCAGCGTGAGGGAGGGGGCGAACACCGGGGAGCTGTTTTTT
TRBV7-2	many	TRBJ2-1	TRBD2	CASTLLAGVGNEQFF	TGTGCCAGCACCCTACTAGCGGGAGTGGGAAATGAGCAGTTCTTC
TRBV5-1	many	TRBJ2-7	TRBD2	CASRPTSGSYEQYF	TGCGCCAGCAGGCCGACTAGCGGGTCCTACGAGCAGTACTTC
TRBV5-1	many	TRBJ2-5	TRBD1	CASSWDSSETQYF	TGCGCCAGCAGCTGGGACAGTTCAGAGACCCAGTACTTC
TRBV6-5	few	TRBJ2-5	-	CASSTTGPPETQYF	TGTGCCAGCAGTACTACAGGGCCGCCGGAGACCCAGTACTTC
TRBV7-2	-	TRBJ2-1	TRBD2	CASSSFWRGGTDNEQFF	TGTGCCAGCAGCTCTTTCTGGCGGGGGGGCACCGACAATGAGCAGTTCTTC
TRBV11-2	many	TRBJ1-1	-	CASSLVGRASQYTEAFF	TGTGCCAGCAGCTTAGTCGGCAGGGCTAGTCAATACACTGAAGCTTTCTTT
TRBV20-1	-	TRBJ2-1	-	CSAWSSSYNEQFF	TGCAGTGCGTGGAGCTCCTCCTACAATGAGCAGTTCTTC
TRBV29-1	many	TRBJ2-6	-	CSVMFSGANVLTF	TGCAGCGTCATGTTCTCTGGGGCCAACGTCCTGACTTTC
TRBV12-3/TRBV12-4	-	TRBJ2-6	-	CASSYFGANVLTF	TGTGCCAGCAGTTATTTTGGGGCCAACGTCCTGACTTTC
TRBV20-1	many	TRBJ1-5	-	CSAQDGGWRQPQHF	TGCAGTGCTCAAGACGGGGGGTGGCGTCAGCCCCAGCATTTT
TRBV4-1	-	TRBJ1-2	TRBD1	CASTGQEYGYTF	TGCGCCAGCACGGGACAGGAATATGGCTACACCTTC
TRBV28	-	TRBJ2-2	TRBD2	CASSFIASGGQSRPGELFF	TGTGCCAGCAGTTTCATCGCTAGCGGAGGGCAAAGTCGTCCCGGGGAGCTGTTTTTT
TRBV7-9	many	TRBJ2-7	-	CASGREVYYEQYF	TGTGCCAGCGGTCGTGAGGTCTACTACGAGCAGTACTTC
TRBV28	many	TRBJ1-3	-	CASSSPFKFSGNTIYF	TGTGCCAGCAGTTCTCCTTTTAAATTTTCCGGAAACACCATATATTTT
TRBV5-4	-	TRBJ2-1	TRBD1	CASRPKDRGRHEQFF	TGTGCCAGCAGACCCAAGGACAGGGGTAGGCATGAGCAGTTCTTC
TRBV29-1	-	TRBJ2-7	TRBD2	CSVASGRSFDEQYF	TGCAGCGTTGCTAGCGGGAGATCGTTCGACGAGCAGTACTTC
TRBV20-1	-	TRBJ2-3	-	CSARDIQVADTQYF	TGCAGTGCCCGCGACATCCAGGTAGCAGATACGCAGTATTTT
TRBV7-6	-	TRBJ1-5	-	CASSLGGRNSNQPQHF	TGTGCCAGCAGCTTAGGGGGTCGAAATAGCAATCAGCCCCAGCATTTT
TRBV7-2	few	TRBJ2-5	-	CASSLGRTRGTQETQYF	TGTGCCAGCAGCTTAGGGAGGACCCGTGGCACACAAGAGACCCAGTACTTC
TRBV11-2	-	TRBJ2-3	TRBD2	CASSLVSGGGDTQYF	TGTGCCAGCAGCTTAGTTAGCGGGGGCGGGGATACGCAGTATTTT
TRBV29-1	many	TRBJ2-7	-	CSVGGSSYEQYF	TGCAGCGTTGGTGGCAGCTCCTACGAGCAGTACTTC
TRBV27	few	TRBJ1-5	TRBD1	CASSLVGGTQPQHF	TGTGCCAGCAGTTTAGTAGGGGGCACTCAGCCCCAGCATTTT
TRBV2	few	TRBJ2-1	-	CASSVRDSEQFF	TGTGCCAGCAGTGTACGGGATAGTGAGCAGTTCTTC
TRBV20-1	few	TRBJ2-7	TRBD1	CSAETGSSYEQYF	TGCAGTGCCGAGACAGGGAGCTCCTACGAGCAGTACTTC
TRBV3-1	-	TRBJ2-2	-	CASSQEAGQTNTGELFF	TGTGCCAGCAGCCAAGAGGCGGGACAGACGAACACCGGGGAGCTGTTTTTT
TRBV20-1	-	TRBJ2-3	TRBD2	CSARSSGATNTQYF	TGCAGTGCTAGATCTAGCGGGGCCACGAATACGCAGTATTTT
TRBV11-3	-	TRBJ2-5	TRBD2	CASSAGTSALETQYF	TGTGCCAGCAGTGCCGGGACTAGTGCTTTAGAGACCCAGTACTTC
TRBV3-1	few	TRBJ2-2	-	CASSPWINTGELFF	TGTGCCAGCAGCCCATGGATTAACACCGGGGAGCTGTTTTTT
TRBV5-1	few	TRBJ2-1	TRBD1	CASSWDRANNEQFF	TGCGCCAGCAGCTGGGACAGGGCTAACAATGAGCAGTTCTTC
TRBV4-1	-	TRBJ2-1	TRBD2	CASSPPPAGGINEQFF	TGCGCCAGCAGCCCCCCCCCAGCGGGGGGTATTAATGAGCAGTTCTTC
TRBV6-5	few	TRBJ2-1	TRBD2	CASSYSSLAGVDEQFF	TGTGCCAGCAGTTACTCGAGTCTAGCGGGAGTCGATGAGCAGTTCTTC
TRBV6-2/TRBV6-3	few	TRBJ1-5	-	CASTPGGSYQPQHF	TGTGCCAGCACCCCCGGGGGAAGCTATCAGCCCCAGCATTTT